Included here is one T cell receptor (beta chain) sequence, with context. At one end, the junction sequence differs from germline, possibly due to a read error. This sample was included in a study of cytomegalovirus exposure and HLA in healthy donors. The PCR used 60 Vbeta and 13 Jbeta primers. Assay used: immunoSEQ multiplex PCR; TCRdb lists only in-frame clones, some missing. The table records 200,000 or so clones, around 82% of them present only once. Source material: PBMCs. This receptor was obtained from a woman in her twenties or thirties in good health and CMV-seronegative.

For the CDR3, the DNA is TGTGCTAGCAGCTTGGGACAATCGGGTGAGCAGTTCTTC. It specifies CASSLGQSGEQFF. This chain uses TRBV7-7 with TRBJ2-1; maybe TRBD1 (6 bases). The CDR3 length is 13 residues. Germline V gives CDR1 SSHAT, CDR2 FNYEAQ (reference sequence). The whole variable domain, remainder taken from reference TRBV7-7 and TRBJ2-1, is GAGVSQSPRYKVTKRGQDVTLRCDPISSHATLYWYQQALGQGPEFLTYFNYEAQPDKSGLPSDRFSAERPEGSISTLTIQRTEQRDSAMYRCASSLGQSGEQFFGPGTRLTVL.